The 9 T cell receptor beta chains reported below all come from one sample, sequenced in a study of beta chain features in type 1 diabetes. Sequencing targeted expressed TCRB transcripts, as all isolated RNA had been reverse transcribed. Measured with immunoSEQ multiplex PCR; TCRdb has only the in-frame clones, and not every one. The sample consists of around 500,000 clones, 9.5% to 12% of them appearing once. Sequences were obtained from naive CD4+ T cells from blood. These receptors were collected from a young woman in good health.

This clone was seen a handful of times. A read error is possible here, since a much larger clone lies one base away. Other DNA sequences from this sample encode an identical CDR3 as well. V and J are TRBV7-2 and TRBJ2-5; D is undetermined. Deletions cut 2 bases from V and 5 bases from J, with 3 bases between. Germline assignment: CDR1 SGHTA and CDR2 FQGNSA. The CDR3 is made up of 11 amino acids. The CDR3 protein is CASSLLETQYF. The CDR3 coding sequence is TGTGCCAGCAGCTTACTGGAGACCCAGTACTTC.

This clone was seen only a few times. The chain couples TRBV13 to TRBJ2-7, with 7 bases aligning to TRBD1. The germline CDR1 and CDR2 sequences are PRHDT and FYEKMQ (reference sequence). This CDR3 contains 16 residues. J was trimmed by 4 bases and V by 2 bases; bases with no gene match: 11. CDR3: CASSLQGVYLPYEQYF. Written as DNA, the CDR3 is TGTGCCAGCAGCTTACAGGGGGTTTATCTCCCGTACGAGCAGTACTTC.

The chain couples TRBV7-2 to TRBJ2-7; tentative D call: TRBD2 (6 bases). Trimming removed 5 bases from V and 2 bases from J, with 16 bases in between. This CDR3 contains 15 residues. Germline V CDR1 and CDR2: SGHTA, FQGNSA. CDR3 bases: TGTGCCAGCAGCCTAACTAGCACAGTGACCTACGAGCAGTACTTC. Translated: CASSLTSTVTYEQYF.

This clone has a handful of counts. The J gene is TRBJ1-4, the V gene TRBV7-2; the D is unclear. Trimming removed 1 base at V and 10 bases at J, with 10 bases between. Germline loops: CDR1 SGHTA, CDR2 FQGNSA. The CDR3 loop spans 13 amino acids. DNA of the CDR3: TGTGCCAGCAGCTTAGGTACCTCCGGAAAACTGTTTTTT. This encodes CASSLGTSGKLFF. The variable domain in full, with the rest retrieved from reference TRBV7-2 and TRBJ1-4, is GAGVSQSPSNKVTEKGKDVELRCDPISGHTALYWYRQSLGQGLEFLIYFQGNSAPDKSGLPSDRFSAERTGGSVSTLTIQRTQQEDSAVYLCASSLGTSGKLFFGSGTQLSVL.

The chain combines TRBV7-9 with TRBJ1-4, with a possible D match to TRBD1 (5 bases). Germline V gives CDR1 SEHNR, CDR2 FQNEAQ (reference sequence). The CDR3 runs 15 residues. V gave up 4 bases and J gave up 0 bases, with 9 bases separating them. The CDR3 DNA sequence: TGTGCCAGCAGCTACCAGGGTTCAACTAATGAAAAACTGTTTTTT. The encoded protein is CASSYQGSTNEKLFF.

CDR3 sequence reads: CASSLGLVDTQYF. The CDR3 region has the DNA TGTGCCAGCAGCTTAGGCCTTGTGGATACGCAGTATTTT. The rearrangement links TRBV7-2 to TRBJ2-3; D is undetermined. V lost 1 base to trimming and J lost 6 bases, with 8 bases between them. Looked up from germline, CDR1 is SGHTA and CDR2 is FQGNSA. The CDR3 consists of 13 residues.

V and J are TRBV15 and TRBJ1-2; no reliable D call. The ends were cut back, 0 bases at V and 8 bases at J, with 7 bases in the middle. The CDR3 contains 12 residues. Per the germline V gene, CDR1 is LNHNV and CDR2 is YYDKDF (reference sequence). The CDR3 region has the DNA TGTGCCACCAGCAGAGACTTGGTAGGCTACACCTTC. Amino acid sequence: CATSRDLVGYTF.

This clone was seen more than once but under ten times. The chain links TRBV10-2 to TRBJ2-5; TRBD1 aligns across 9 bases. Losses at the gene ends were 6 bases for V and 2 bases for J; bases not matched to a gene: 4. The CDR3 length is 14 residues. CDR1 and CDR2 (germline): WSHSY, SAAADI. This CDR3 is CASRGQGRQETQYF. The CDR3 bases are TGCGCCAGCAGGGGACAGGGCCGACAAGAGACCCAGTACTTC.

The rearrangement joins TRBV7-2 to TRBJ1-2; unclear D gene. Between the trimmed V and J ends, which lost 5 bases and 8 bases, there was a span of 18 bases. The V gene's germline CDR1 is SGHTA and CDR2 FQGNSA. This CDR3 is built from 14 residues. Here the CDR3 reads CASSHGGVLSGYTF. CDR3 DNA sequence: TGTGCCAGCAGCCACGGCGGAGTATTGAGCGGCTACACCTTC.